This T cell receptor beta chain was captured by sequencing in a study of blood T cell repertoires in COVID-19. Study in general: COVID-19 samples collected from the United States, Italy and Spain covered acute and convalescent phases. PBMCs, B-cell-depleted T cells, or T cells were the source of the cDNA or gDNA that made up the material.

In the study's own analysis: Estimation of nucleated cell counts relied on the amplification of reference gene primers. Libraries were prepared by immunoSEQ multiplex PCR; TCRdb keeps only in-frame clonotypes and omits some of them. V and J calls and clone size are as listed in that table; D and trimming were resolved from the DNA. The sample lists 250,000 to 300,000 clones, roughly 80% occurring once. This CDR3 region has 15 residues. The germline V gene encodes CDR1 SEHNR and CDR2 FQNEAQ (reference sequence). Deletions cut 1 base from V and 0 bases from J, with 8 bases between. V is TRBV7-9 and J is TRBJ2-3; D gene uncertain. The clonotype comes from a man aged 60-69 years who had recovered from COVID-19. The sequencing input was peripheral blood. This CDR3 reads CASSLVGSSTDTQYF. The DNA of the CDR3 is TGTGCCAGCAGCTTAGTTGGCAGTAGCACAGATACGCAGTATTTT.